This TCR beta chain derives from a study of PD-1 blockade in classical Hodgkin lymphoma (dated by TCRdb to about 2020). Looking at the study overall: Nivolumab dosing was 3 mg/kg intravenously every 2 weeks, continuing until either disease progression or unacceptable toxicity. To define a peripheral blood immune signature of response to PD-1 blockade in classical Hodgkin lymphoma, the study combined TCR beta sequencing with CyTOF.

General conclusions and limits of the study: Baseline TCR diversity was reported to be lower in newly diagnosed patients than in healthy donors and to be lower still in relapsed/refractory patients. Diversity was lower in patients who began nivolumab less than 1 year after ASCT, so these patients were left out of later analyses to avoid confounding by immune reconstitution. A significant rise by C4D1 was seen in CD4+ but not CD8+ TCR diversity (p=0.0027 vs p=0.16), with the rise being most apparent in complete responders (p=0.02). Trial patients with a complete response had baseline diversity similar to that of newly diagnosed patients, while partial responders and progressors had significantly lower diversity. The study was limited to a single clinical trial cohort, and causes of repertoire differences, possibly disease activity or prior therapy, remained undefined.

Deletion took 2 bases off V and 4 bases off J, with a span of 8 bases between the germline ends. From the cysteine up to the phenylalanine, the CDR3 has a length of 14 residues. The read is trimmed to its CDR3 DNA, 42 bases read in frame from base 1. The germline V gene yields SGHDN for CDR1 and FVKESK for CDR2. Genomic DNA was extracted with the Qiagen DNeasy kit from unsorted PBMCs and from negatively selected CD4+ and CD8+ fractions. TCR beta CDR3 regions were subjected to amplification by immunoSEQ multiplex PCR with primers that anneal to V and J segments. A synthetic immune receptor repertoire was used to minimize amplification bias, and any remaining bias was removed computationally after sequencing. Per the original workflow: Repertoire diversity was quantified as the Shannon entropy index using custom Python scripts. Unsorted, CD4+ and CD8+ repertoires were analyzed separately, except in combined analyses where CD4+ and CD8+ sequences were merged in silico. A clone counted as expanded when the clone's frequency after treatment rose at least 2-fold relative to C1D1, and clones undetected at baseline were given a pseudocount of 0.5. Singleton clones were defined as clones with 0 or 1 copy at C1D1, and non-singleton clones were defined as clones with 2 or more copies. Clones expanded in unsorted samples were labelled as CD4+, CD8+ or unknown by matching protein sequences in sorted samples from the same patient. Wilcoxon tests were applied to paired samples to test diversity changes from C1D1 to C4D1. As stored in TCRdb, this immuneACCESS dataset retains in-frame rearrangements with V and J assigned. A fraction of the clones does not appear; measured against another copy, unresolved V genes explain less than half of the discrepancy, and the remainder lacks a known reason. The V and J calls and clone size come from that table; D and trimming were worked out from the DNA. In this sample the table shows 15,000 to 20,000 clones, approximately 80% of which occur a single time. Jointly, the top ten make up around a fifth of the sample.

As for this clone: The antigen it recognizes is unknown. One base away there is no much larger clone; base qualities are not given.

According to the study, the label for this sample's time point signals: cycle 4 day 1 (C4D1), after five to seven weeks of nivolumab. Every trial patient had relapsed following autologous stem cell transplantation, and prior brentuximab vedotin exposure was what differed among cohorts A, B and C. A total of over 50 patients with relapsed/refractory classical Hodgkin lymphoma made up the trial cohort, and each patient's best overall response was complete response, partial response or progressive disease. Single-agent nivolumab was administered to trial patients in the multi-cohort phase II CheckMate 205 trial. An independent review committee assessed best overall response by applying the 2007 International Working Group response criteria. Trial PBMCs were obtained immediately prior to nivolumab initiation (C1D1) and on therapy at cycle 2 day 1 and cycle 4 day 1. Peripheral blood was collected in 8 mL Vacutainer Cell Preparation Tubes, from which PBMCs were isolated by centrifugation and then cryopreserved.

The receptor was isolated from a human donor with classical Hodgkin lymphoma. This sample comprised peripheral blood mononuclear cells (PBMCs), obtained before the fourth cycle of nivolumab. This receptor chain uses TRBV14 and TRBJ2-2; the D segment cannot be called with confidence. The CDR3 sequence is CASSQSGATGELFF. The nucleotide sequence reads as follows: TGTGCCAGCAGCCAATCGGGTGCCACCGGGGAGCTGTTTTTT.